The clone carrying this T cell receptor beta chain was seen once. Antigen specificity is unknown. The data were produced by immunoSEQ multiplex PCR, yet TCRdb's version contains in-frame clones alone and is incomplete. The sample yields approximately 36,000 clones, 85% to 95% seen once. There are 14 residues in the CDR3. V lost 3 bases and J lost 1, with 9 bases in between. Germline V lookup: CDR1 MNHEY, CDR2 SVGAGI. This specimen belongs to a study of monozygotic twins with cystic fibrosis. Regarding the study as a whole: No link emerged between shared CDR3 counts and age, concordance or severity.

The clonotype originates from a boy aged 2-15 years with cystic fibrosis. This sequence joins TRBV6-5 and TRBJ2-5; no reliable D call. Specimen: blood. The CDR3 bases are TGTGCCAGCAGTTATGGCGGAACCCAAGAGACCCAGTACTTC. Protein sequence: CASSYGGTQETQYF.